The T cell receptor beta chain under discussion was sequenced for a study of T cell responses to AZD1222 COVID-19 vaccine. Study-wide results and caveats: Researchers report vaccine-associated CD4 TCRs spanning spike, with dominance at 160-218 and 743-854. Reportedly, nearly half of unique spike TCRs recognized epitopes outside B.1.351/B.1.1.7 mutations.

Germline V CDR1 and CDR2: MNHEY, SVGAGI. The CDR3 is 14 residues long. The V and J ends lost 7 bases and 4 bases, in that order; junction bases with no gene match: 9. Produced via immunoSEQ multiplex PCR; TCRdb's table is partial and in-frame only. Of about 60,000 clones in the sample, over 65% were seen once. Regarding this clone: Its antigen is undetermined.

This TCR was sampled from an adult who received the AZD1222 COVID-19 vaccine. The rearrangement links TRBV6-5 to TRBJ2-7, with TRBD1 matching 8 bases. Source: peripheral blood, taken 28 days after the second AZD1222 dose. CDR3 bases: TGTGCCAGCACCCCGTACAGGGGGTTTTACGAGCAGTACTTC. Amino acids: CASTPYRGFYEQYF.